This is a list of T cell receptor beta chains from one sample in a study of regulatory T cells in long-lasting Graves disease. MiXCR was run by TCRdb on the multiplex PCR reads, yielding one entry per CDR3 protein. This sample has hundreds of thousands of distinct CDR3 sequences, with around 21% found just once. Sequencing used peripheral blood mononuclear cells (PBMCs), obtained when the disease was refractory, from a patient treated with antithyroid drugs. The receptors originated from a female donor with Graves disease. The CDR3 runs from the conserved cysteine through the conserved F or W. Each record gives: CDR3 length, J gene, clone size, V gene, D gene, CDR3 protein, CDR3 DNA. The D gene is left open where the match is weak. Only part of the rows carry a size: once, few, many, or a class if the clone is expanded.

12,TRBJ1-2,many,TRBV6-1,.,CASKTVAGDYTF,TGTGCCAGCAAAACCGTCGCGGGGGACTACACCTTC
12,TRBJ2-7,.,TRBV7-6,TRBD2,CASGLAGGEQYF,TGTGCCAGCGGACTAGCGGGAGGCGAGCAGTACTTC
15,TRBJ2-2,.,TRBV7-9,.,CASSPQRLSAGELFF,TGTGCCAGCAGCCCTCAGCGTCTCAGCGCCGGGGAGCTGTTTTTT
13,TRBJ2-1,.,TRBV14,.,CASSHPPGTEQFF,TGTGCCAGCAGCCACCCCCCCGGAACTGAGCAGTTCTTC
14,TRBJ2-1,.,TRBV29-1,TRBD1,CSVERDRGGNEQFF,TGCAGCGTAGAAAGGGACAGGGGAGGCAATGAGCAGTTCTTC
13,TRBJ1-2,many,TRBV25-1,TRBD1,CASTWTGNHGYTF,TGTGCCAGCACCTGGACAGGGAACCATGGCTACACCTTC
14,TRBJ1-4,few,TRBV7-2,.,CASSLFTGDEKLFF,TGTGCCAGCAGCTTATTTACGGGGGACGAAAAACTGTTTTTT
14,TRBJ2-2,.,TRBV30,.,CAWSGPGPTGELFF,TGTGCCTGGAGTGGGCCGGGGCCCACCGGGGAGCTGTTTTTT
13,TRBJ1-1,.,TRBV20-1,.,CSAREPLNTEAFF,TGCAGTGCTCGGGAACCACTGAACACTGAAGCTTTCTTT
16,TRBJ2-7,many,TRBV12-3/TRBV12-4,TRBD2,CASSLAVSGRALEQYF,TGTGCCAGCAGTTTAGCTGTAAGCGGGAGGGCCCTCGAGCAGTACTTC
12,TRBJ1-5,.,TRBV29-1,.,CSGDTGNQPQHF,TGCAGCGGAGACACTGGAAATCAGCCCCAGCATTTT
14,TRBJ1-6,many,TRBV30,.,CAWTVDVGGSPLHF,TGTGCCTGGACGGTGGACGTCGGCGGGTCACCCCTCCACTTT
17,TRBJ1-2,.,TRBV25-1,.,CASSARDPGYLWRGYTF,TGTGCCAGCAGTGCCCGGGACCCGGGATATCTTTGGCGTGGCTACACCTTC
19,TRBJ2-1,few,TRBV6-5,TRBD2,CASSSEGMLAGTTYNEQFF,TGTGCCAGCAGTTCCGAGGGTATGTTAGCGGGTACCACCTACAATGAGCAGTTCTTC
16,TRBJ1-6,few,TRBV5-1,.,CASSLDSAGEGSPLHF,TGCGCCAGCAGCCTGGATTCGGCAGGGGAGGGTTCACCCCTCCACTTT
16,TRBJ2-7,.,TRBV15,.,CATSRDLGGFVYEQYF,TGTGCCACCAGCAGAGATCTGGGGGGTTTTGTCTACGAGCAGTACTTC
14,TRBJ1-1,few,TRBV3-1,.,CASSQEDGPTEAFF,TGTGCCAGCAGCCAAGAGGACGGGCCCACTGAAGCTTTCTTT
14,TRBJ1-5,few,TRBV3-1,.,CASVLGLSNQPQHF,TGTGCCAGCGTTTTGGGGCTTTCGAATCAGCCCCAGCATTTT
15,TRBJ1-5,few,TRBV19,TRBD1,CASRSGGGSNQPQHF,TGTGCCAGTAGATCAGGGGGAGGTAGCAATCAGCCCCAGCATTTT
14,TRBJ1-5,.,TRBV6-1,.,CASSDSKAGRPQHF,TGTGCCAGCAGTGACTCAAAAGCTGGGAGGCCCCAGCATTTT
13,TRBJ2-7,.,TRBV6-1,.,CASSVYNSYEQYF,TGTGCCAGCAGTGTATATAACTCCTACGAGCAGTACTTC
17,TRBJ1-1,.,TRBV4-1,TRBD1,CASSQVAAGGTNTEAFF,TGCGCCAGCAGCCAAGTCGCGGCAGGGGGCACCAACACTGAAGCTTTCTTT
14,TRBJ2-7,many,TRBV12-3/TRBV12-4,TRBD2,CASSQRTSGDEQYF,TGTGCCAGCAGTCAACGGACTAGCGGGGACGAGCAGTACTTC
14,TRBJ2-3,.,TRBV20-1,.,CSARVARFTDTQYF,TGCAGTGCTAGAGTAGCGCGCTTCACAGATACGCAGTATTTT
15,TRBJ2-7,many,TRBV9,TRBD2,CASSVAGGPSYEQYF,TGTGCCAGCAGCGTGGCGGGAGGCCCCTCCTACGAGCAGTACTTC
13,TRBJ1-2,few,TRBV19,.,CASSIGLNYGYTF,TGTGCCAGCAGCATAGGATTAAACTATGGCTACACCTTC
14,TRBJ2-5,.,TRBV28,TRBD2,CASSLSGRAETQYF,TGTGCCAGCAGTTTAAGCGGGAGAGCGGAGACCCAGTACTTC
14,TRBJ2-1,.,TRBV6-2/TRBV6-3,TRBD1,CASSEPGQGYEQFF,TGTGCCAGCAGTGAGCCGGGACAGGGTTATGAGCAGTTCTTC
15,TRBJ1-5,many,TRBV12-3/TRBV12-4,TRBD1,CASSFSGTGIQPQHF,TGTGCCAGCAGTTTCTCCGGGACAGGGATTCAGCCCCAGCATTTT
15,TRBJ2-2,few,TRBV24-1,.,CATSENSENTGELFF,TGTGCCACCAGTGAAAACAGCGAGAACACCGGGGAGCTGTTTTTT
13,TRBJ1-1,many,TRBV27,.,CASSLWPNTEAFF,TGTGCCAGCAGTTTATGGCCGAACACTGAAGCTTTCTTT
13,TRBJ2-7,many,TRBV27,.,CASSFGASYEQYF,TGTGCCAGCAGTTTTGGGGCCTCCTACGAGCAGTACTTC
16,TRBJ1-1,many,TRBV12-3/TRBV12-4,.,CASSSWGGLGGTEAFF,TGTGCCAGCAGTTCCTGGGGGGGGTTGGGGGGCACTGAAGCTTTCTTT
16,TRBJ1-1,few,TRBV6-2/TRBV6-3,TRBD1,CASSYDWDRGDTEAFF,TGTGCCAGCAGTTACGATTGGGACAGGGGTGACACTGAAGCTTTCTTT
12,TRBJ2-7,few,TRBV24-1,.,CATSEPAPQGYF,TGTGCCACCAGTGAGCCCGCCCCACAGGGTTACTTC
14,TRBJ2-7,many,TRBV27,TRBD1,CASSFGAGGYEQYF,TGTGCCAGCAGTTTTGGGGCAGGGGGCTACGAGCAGTACTTC
16,TRBJ2-7,.,TRBV7-2,.,CASSLVPEGTLYEQYF,TGTGCCAGCAGCTTAGTGCCCGAGGGGACCCTATACGAGCAGTACTTC
14,TRBJ2-7,many,TRBV27,.,CASSGRLGPYEQYF,TGTGCCAGCAGCGGACGTTTAGGCCCTTACGAGCAGTACTTC
18,TRBJ2-7,.,TRBV27,.,CASSPKPRGLDYVQEQYF,TGTGCCAGCAGTCCTAAACCCAGGGGACTCGACTACGTTCAGGAGCAGTACTTC
13,TRBJ2-5,many,TRBV7-9,.,CASTGREYETQYF,TGTGCCAGCACCGGCAGGGAGTATGAGACCCAGTACTTC
13,TRBJ2-1,few,TRBV11-2,.,CASSLGYSGAKFF,TGTGCCAGCAGCCTAGGTTACTCCGGGGCCAAGTTCTTC
13,TRBJ1-1,.,TRBV11-2,TRBD1,CASSPTGGFRAFF,TGTGCCAGCAGTCCGACAGGGGGCTTTCGAGCTTTCTTT
13,TRBJ1-1,many,TRBV5-1,.,CASSLTSNTEAFF,TGTGCCAGCAGTTTAACCAGCAACACTGAAGCTTTCTTT
14,TRBJ2-1,once,TRBV28,.,CASSSSDRSDEQFF,TGTGCCAGCAGTTCGTCGGACCGGAGCGATGAGCAGTTCTTC
14,TRBJ2-7,few,TRBV9,TRBD2,CASSVGGSSYKQYF,TGTGCCAGCAGCGTAGGCGGGAGCTCCTACAAGCAGTACTTC
13,TRBJ1-2,few,TRBV6-1,.,CASRRGSNYGYTF,TGTGCCAGCCGTAGGGGGTCTAACTATGGCTACACCTTC
17,TRBJ2-2,many,TRBV28,TRBD2,CASTLGLAGPNTGELFF,TGTGCCAGCACCCTGGGACTAGCGGGACCGAACACCGGGGAGCTGTTTTTT
15,TRBJ2-7,few,TRBV6-2/TRBV6-3,.,CASSFSGTSTPEQYF,TGTGCCAGCAGTTTTAGCGGAACCTCCACCCCGGAGCAGTACTTC
15,TRBJ2-5,.,TRBV5-1,.,CASRPLGRAPETQYF,TGCGCCAGCAGACCACTGGGCAGGGCCCCAGAGACCCAGTACTTC
17,TRBJ2-7,.,TRBV5-6,.,CASSLAGGGFYEGEQYF,TGTGCCAGCAGCTTGGCTGGGGGAGGTTTCTACGAGGGCGAGCAGTACTTC
15,TRBJ1-6,few,TRBV11-2,TRBD1,CAGSPEWTGGSSLHF,TGTGCCGGCAGCCCCGAATGGACAGGGGGATCGTCCCTCCACTTT
13,TRBJ2-7,many,TRBV28,TRBD2,CASRTTSGYEQYF,TGTGCCAGCAGGACCACTAGCGGCTACGAGCAGTACTTC
15,TRBJ2-7,many,TRBV28,.,CASSAPVGPFYEQYF,TGTGCCAGCAGTGCCCCCGTGGGGCCCTTCTACGAGCAGTACTTC
18,TRBJ2-2,.,TRBV6-2/TRBV6-3,TRBD2,CASSFEGLAGGPTGELFF,TGTGCCAGCAGTTTTGAAGGACTAGCGGGAGGACCTACCGGGGAGCTGTTTTTT
12,TRBJ2-7,.,TRBV29-1,TRBD2,CSVPSGNYEQYF,TGCAGCGTTCCTAGCGGGAACTACGAGCAGTACTTC
17,TRBJ1-3,many,TRBV2,TRBD1,CASHPKDDRVDGNTIYF,TGTGCCAGTCACCCAAAGGACGACAGGGTTGACGGAAACACCATATATTTT
15,TRBJ1-2,.,TRBV27,TRBD1,CASSFYRDRDYGYTF,TGTGCCAGCAGCTTCTACCGGGACAGGGACTATGGCTACACCTTC
15,TRBJ2-7,.,TRBV7-9,TRBD1,CASRQSGTGSHEQYF,TGTGCCAGCAGACAATCCGGGACAGGGTCCCACGAGCAGTACTTC
14,TRBJ1-5,once,TRBV20-1,TRBD1,CSARVGQGSQPQHF,TGCAGTGCTAGAGTAGGACAGGGAAGTCAGCCCCAGCATTTT
17,TRBJ1-1,many,TRBV27,.,CASSLFAAALGYTEAFF,TGTGCCAGCAGTTTATTCGCGGCCGCCTTAGGTTACACTGAAGCTTTCTTT